This is a list of T cell receptor beta chains from one sample in a study of shared clonotypes between healthy human individuals. Repertoires were generated with immunoSEQ multiplex PCR, while TCRdb's copy carries only in-frame clones and drops some. Among 780,000 or so clones, around 70% were seen once, and the ten largest hold about 1.7%. Sample: memory CD4+ T cells sorted from blood. The receptors were sampled from a woman aged 25-40 years in good health. Both conserved end residues are part of each CDR3. D genes are given only for firm matches. Size is stated for part of the rows, as once, few or many counts, or as a class when the clone is expanded.

- 15 TRBJ2-7 TRBV7-2 - CASSFDYRVGSEQYF TGTGCCAGCAGCTTCGATTACAGGGTCGGAAGCGAGCAGTACTTC
- 17 TRBJ2-5 TRBV23-1 - CASSQANRRRCWETQYF TGCGCCAGCAGCCAGGCCAACAGGCGTCGGTGTTGGGAGACCCAGTACTTC
- 16 TRBJ2-7 TRBV28 - CASSLGGDPNSYEQYF TGTGCCAGCAGTTTGGGTGGAGACCCGAACTCCTACGAGCAGTACTTC
- 13 TRBJ1-1 TRBV5-4 - CASSLERNTEAFF TGTGCCAGCAGCTTGGAGAGGAACACTGAAGCTTTCTTT
- 15 TRBJ1-1 TRBV7-2 - CASSARWASNTEAFF TGTGCCAGCAGCGCACGCTGGGCCTCGAACACTGAAGCTTTCTTT
few 14 TRBJ2-1 TRBV15 - CATSRGYGLDEQFF TGTGCCACCAGCAGAGGTTATGGTTTGGATGAGCAGTTCTTC
- 12 TRBJ2-7 TRBV30 - CAVSSGGDEQYF TGTGCCGTTTCCTCCGGGGGCGACGAGCAGTACTTC
- 14 TRBJ2-1 TRBV19 TRBD2 CASRSSGSENEQFF TGTGCCAGTAGGTCCAGCGGGAGTGAAAATGAGCAGTTCTTC
- 16 TRBJ1-5 TRBV30 TRBD1 CAWSVLGQGNNQPQHF TGTGCCTGGAGTGTACTGGGACAGGGTAACAATCAGCCCCAGCATTTT
- 15 TRBJ2-1 TRBV5-1 - CASSLSRGSYNEQFF TGCGCCAGCAGCTTGTCAAGGGGCTCCTACAATGAGCAGTTCTTC
- 14 TRBJ1-2 TRBV2 - CASSGQVINYGYTF TGTGCCAGCAGTGGTCAAGTGATTAACTATGGCTACACCTTC
- 13 TRBJ2-1 TRBV18 - CASSAGVHNEQFF TGTGCCAGCTCAGCCGGGGTCCACAATGAGCAGTTCTTC
once 17 TRBJ2-2 TRBV5-1 - CASSLSRASVDTGELFF TGCGCCAGCAGCTTGAGTCGGGCATCCGTCGACACCGGGGAGCTGTTTTTT
- 13 TRBJ1-2 TRBV11-2 - CASSAPNAWGYTF TGTGCCAGCAGCGCACCCAATGCGTGGGGCTACACCTTC
few 14 TRBJ2-5 TRBV28 - CASKFSSLQETQYF TGTGCCAGCAAGTTTTCAAGCCTCCAAGAGACCCAGTACTTC
- 13 TRBJ1-4 TRBV4-2 - CASSQGVVGGLFF TGTGCCAGCAGCCAAGGAGTGGTGGGGGGTCTGTTTTTT
- 15 TRBJ2-3 TRBV6-6 TRBD1 CASSPMDRGPDTQYF TGTGCCAGCAGTCCGATGGACAGGGGCCCAGATACGCAGTATTTT
- 15 TRBJ2-2 TRBV5-4 - CASSFQTRNTGELFF TGTGCCAGCAGCTTCCAAACGCGGAACACCGGGGAGCTGTTTTTT
- 16 TRBJ1-1 TRBV27 TRBD1 CASSLGTQGVRGVAFF TGTGCCAGCAGTTTAGGGACTCAGGGGGTTCGGGGAGTAGCTTTCTTT
- 14 TRBJ2-7 TRBV6-5 - CASSPGAVLREQYF TGTGCCAGCAGTCCGGGAGCCGTCTTAAGGGAGCAGTACTTC